Listed here is a single T cell receptor beta chain. This clonotype is deemed medium-sized (0.01 to 0.1%). Its recognized antigen is unknown. Base qualities are missing; no much larger clone stands one base away. These data are taken from a study of breast tumors, draining lymph nodes, adjacent tissues (dated by TCRdb to the mid-2010s). The study in broad terms: In breast cancer patients, the study compared the TCR beta repertoires of tumor, adjacent nontumor tissue and axillary lymph nodes. The study aimed to assess the relationships and possible T-cell exchange between tumor, surrounding tissue and draining lymph node repertoires in human breast cancer.

There are 16 amino acids in the CDR3, from cysteine to phenylalanine inclusive. The kept DNA is CDR3 alone, 48 bases in frame from the first base. The junction shows trimming of 5 bases on V and 0 bases on J, and the gene matches do not reach 5 bases of it. CDR1 and CDR2 were assigned from the germline V gene as SNHLY and FYNNEI. Overall study results and their limits: Tumor T-cell repertoires showed less diversity than lymph node repertoires and more diversity than nontumor tissue repertoires, and tumor T-cell repertoires showed preferential V and J gene usage. The data were judged consistent with most tumor T cells deriving from the lymph node and then expanding within tumor tissue. The study presented the conclusion that tumor T cells originate in lymph nodes as consistent with a hypothesis, not as something directly demonstrated. In luminal-like breast cancer, tumor and nontumor tissue repertoires resembled each other significantly more than in basal-like breast cancer.

The adjacent samples were made up of nontumor breast tissue that surrounded the tumor. The sample was run on an Illumina HiSeq 2000. TCR beta chain libraries were generated by multiplex PCR amplification. The amplified TCR beta chain products were analyzed by high-throughput sequencing. Starting from the raw public reads, TCRdb applied fastp trimming at Q25, assembled clones with MiXCR and retained in-frame beta chains. Every CDR3 protein is listed once, alongside the most common genes and DNA of its rows. The sample table holds over 20,000 distinct CDR3 sequences, of which 64% were seen once. About a fifth of the sample is taken by the ten largest.

Sequencing used tumor-adjacent breast tissue. The chain employs TRBV2 and TRBJ1-3, with 9 bases in between that match TRBD1. This sequence originates from a female donor with breast cancer. Some clones in this sample may be carry-over from other donors' samples. The bases read TGTGCCAGCAGTAGAACAGGGGGCCTCTCTGGAAACACCATATATTTT. This is translated as CASSRTGGLSGNTIYF.